This T cell receptor beta chain stems from a study of T-cell memory formation after mild COVID-19. Trimming took off 3 bases at V and 8 bases at J, with 10 bases between the two ends. The CDR3 is 12 amino acids. TCRdb recomputed calls from the 5' RACE reads with MiXCR, one row per CDR3 protein. The sample gives hundreds of thousands of distinct CDR3 sequences, roughly 20% of which show up once; roughly an eighth is in the top ten. Specimen: PBMCs or a T cell subset sorted from them (not recorded which). V gene TRBV23-1 combines with J gene TRBJ1-2, with D tentatively TRBD1 (5 bases). TRBV23-1 is placed among ORFs of uncertain function. The clonotype was recovered from an adult woman who had mild COVID-19 (a few samples of this study predate the infection). Cell type and time point are not known. The CDR3 DNA reads TGCGCCAGCAGTCACCGGGGGATCGGCTACACCTTC. Its protein is CASSHRGIGYTF.